This T cell receptor beta chain was obtained from a study of cytomegalovirus exposure and HLA in healthy donors. The PCR ran on 60 Vbeta and 13 Jbeta primers. Some clones are missing from TCRdb's copy, which holds only in-frame ones; the method was immunoSEQ multiplex PCR. The repertoire holds about 120,000 clones, with about 74% as singletons. Sequencing was performed on PBMCs. The sequence derives from a woman aged 40 to 50 in good health and CMV-seropositive.

The CDR3 reads CASKRTSHYEQYF. The CDR3, as DNA: TGTGCCAGCAAGAGGACTAGCCATTACGAGCAGTACTTC. The chain carries TRBV6-1 and TRBJ2-5; 8 bases map to TRBD2. The J call may be faulty, since TRBJ2-7 better matches the DNA end. This CDR3 is 13 amino acids long. Germline assignment: CDR1 MNHNS and CDR2 SASEGT.